The entry that follows covers one T cell receptor beta chain sequence. Its target is not known. The data derive from a study of shared clonotypes between healthy human individuals. General study points: A generally larger estimated richness was seen in naive subsets than in memory subsets.

Germline CDR1 is MGHDK and CDR2 is SYGVNS. The CDR3 extends over 14 amino acids. The germline V and J ends were trimmed by 3 bases and 5 bases, with 10 bases remaining between them. The protocol was immunoSEQ multiplex PCR, while the TCRdb copy is restricted to in-frame clones and leaves out a portion. The sample includes fewer than 200,000 clones, just under 95% of them seen just once. This rearrangement joins TRBV25-1 to TRBJ1-4, with TRBD1 as a possible D gene (5 bases). Sequencing was performed on naive CD4+ T cells sorted from blood. The subset is: CD45RA+ positively selected. The TCR comes from a young woman in good health. The CDR3 DNA reads TGTGCCAGCAGTGAGGGACCGACAAATGAAAAACTGTTTTTT. Protein: CASSEGPTNEKLFF.